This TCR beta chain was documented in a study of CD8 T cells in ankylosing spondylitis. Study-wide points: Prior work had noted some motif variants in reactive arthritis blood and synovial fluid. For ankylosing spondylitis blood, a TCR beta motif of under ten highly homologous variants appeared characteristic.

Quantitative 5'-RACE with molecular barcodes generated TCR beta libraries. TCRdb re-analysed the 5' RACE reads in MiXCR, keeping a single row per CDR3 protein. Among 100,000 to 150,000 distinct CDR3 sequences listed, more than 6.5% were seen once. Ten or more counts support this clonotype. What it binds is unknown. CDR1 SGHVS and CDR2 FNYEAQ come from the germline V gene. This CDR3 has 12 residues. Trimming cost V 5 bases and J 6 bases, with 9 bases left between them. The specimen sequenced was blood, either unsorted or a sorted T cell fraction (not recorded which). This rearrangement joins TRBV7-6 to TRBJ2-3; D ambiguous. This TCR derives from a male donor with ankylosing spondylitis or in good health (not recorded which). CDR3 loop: CASSHIGDTQYF. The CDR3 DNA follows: TGTGCCAGCAGCCATATAGGGGATACGCAGTATTTT.